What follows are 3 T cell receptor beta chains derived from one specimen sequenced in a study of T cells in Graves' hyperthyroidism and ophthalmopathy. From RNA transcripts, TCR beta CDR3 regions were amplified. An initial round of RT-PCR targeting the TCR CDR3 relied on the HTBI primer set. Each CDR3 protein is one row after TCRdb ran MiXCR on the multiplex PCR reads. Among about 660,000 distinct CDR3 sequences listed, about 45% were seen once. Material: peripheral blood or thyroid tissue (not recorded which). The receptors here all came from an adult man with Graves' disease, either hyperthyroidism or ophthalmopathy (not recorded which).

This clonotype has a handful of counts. Here the CDR3 reads CASSPRTTWDYGYTF. In DNA, the CDR3 is TGTGCCAGCAGCCCAAGGACAACTTGGGACTATGGCTACACCTTC. J is TRBJ1-2 and V is TRBV9; D possibly corresponds to TRBD1 (5 bases). Per the germline V gene, CDR1 is SGDLS and CDR2 is YYNGEE. Trimming cost V 4 bases and J 3 bases, with 16 bases left between them. The CDR3 runs 15 residues.

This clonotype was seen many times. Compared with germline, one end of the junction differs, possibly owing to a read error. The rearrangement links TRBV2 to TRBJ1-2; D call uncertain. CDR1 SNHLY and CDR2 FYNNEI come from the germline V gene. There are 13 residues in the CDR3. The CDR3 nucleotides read TGTGCCAGCAGTGAAGCGGGAGTCGGGCAGAAGGACTTC. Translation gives CASSEAGVGQKDF.

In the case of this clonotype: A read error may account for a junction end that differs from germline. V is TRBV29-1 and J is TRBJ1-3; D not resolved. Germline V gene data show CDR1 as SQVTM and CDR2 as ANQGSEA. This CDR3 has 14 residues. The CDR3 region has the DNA TGCAGCGTTATTCCGTCGGCCTCTGGAAGCACCATATATTTT. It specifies CSVIPSASGSTIYF. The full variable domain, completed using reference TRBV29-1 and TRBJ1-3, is SAVISQKPSRDICQRGTSLTIQCQVDSQVTMMFWYRQQPGQSLTLIATANQGSEATYESGFVIDKFPISRPNLTFSTLTVSNMSPEDSSIYLCSVIPSASGSTIYFGEGSWLTVV.